Each of the 8 T cell receptor beta chains below was sequenced from the same sample in a study of blood T cell repertoires in COVID-19. Repertoires were generated with immunoSEQ multiplex PCR, while TCRdb's copy carries only in-frame clones and drops some. The sample gives approximately 400,000 clones, more than 75% of which show up once; 1% to 1.5% is in the top ten. The sequencing sample was made of PBMCs or T cells enriched from blood (not recorded which). All receptors derive from a man aged 30 to 39 who had recovered from COVID-19.

This clone was recorded only once. V and J are TRBV7-7 and TRBJ2-2; TRBD2 agrees at 12 bases. The CDR3 is 16 amino acids. Per the germline V gene, CDR1 is SSHAT and CDR2 is FNYEAQ (reference sequence). The V segment lost 4 bases and the J segment 4 bases; nucleotides outside the gene matches: 4. CDR3 protein: CASSSGLAGTTGELFF. The CDR3 DNA follows: TGTGCCAGCAGCTCCGGACTAGCGGGGACCACCGGGGAGCTGTTTTTT.

In its sample, this clone was seen once. The chain couples TRBV19 to TRBJ2-1; D possibly corresponds to TRBD1 (5 bases). The V and J ends lost 0 bases and 3 bases respectively, with 6 bases between them. CDR1 is LNHDA and CDR2 is SQIVND in the germline V gene (reference sequence). The CDR3 is made up of 14 amino acids. The chain's CDR3 is CASSIDRVYNEQFF. Written as DNA, the CDR3 is TGTGCCAGTAGTATAGACAGGGTCTACAATGAGCAGTTCTTC. Together with reference TRBV19 and TRBJ2-1, the CDR3 gives the full variable domain: DGGITQSPKYLFRKEGQNVTLSCEQNLNHDAMYWYRQDPGQGLRLIYYSQIVNDFQKGDIAEGYSVSREKKESFPLTVTSAQKNPTAFYLCASSIDRVYNEQFFGPGTRLTVL.

This clone was counted a single time. J is TRBJ2-7 and V is TRBV6-5, with 7 bases matching TRBD2. Germline-derived CDR1 and CDR2 are MNHEY and SVGAGI. Trimming took 0 bases from V and 4 from J; bases not matched to a gene: 3. This CDR3 contains 14 residues. In DNA form, the CDR3 reads TGTGCCAGCAGTTACTCGGGGGGGAAGTACGAGCAGTACTTC. Protein sequence: CASSYSGGKYEQYF.

This rearrangement joins TRBV30 to TRBJ1-5, with D unclear. The CDR3 has 13 amino acids. Looked up from germline, CDR1 is GTSNPN and CDR2 is SVGIG (reference sequence). The V and J ends lost 4 bases and 2 bases respectively, with 9 bases between them. The CDR3 region has the DNA TGTGCCTGGACCCCTGAGGGCAATCAGCCCCAGCATTTT. The encoded protein is CAWTPEGNQPQHF.

Remarks on this clone: This same CDR3 is encoded by further DNA sequences in the sample. This rearrangement joins TRBV7-8 to TRBJ2-7; TRBD1 matches at 7 bases. The CDR3 covers 15 residues. The junction had 7 bases not matched to a gene; V was cut back by 2 bases and J by 3 bases. Germline values: CDR1 SGHVS, CDR2 FQNEAQ. CDR3 DNA sequence: TGTGCCAGCAGCTTATCGCCGGGACAGCTCTACGAGCAGTACTTC. Translating it yields CASSLSPGQLYEQYF.

The chain has TRBV19 and TRBJ1-1; 9 nucleotides align to TRBD1. This CDR3 has 16 residues. Per germline, CDR1 LNHDA and CDR2 SQIVND (reference sequence). V dropped 3 bases and J dropped 1; count of bases not matched to a gene: 6. The CDR3 nucleotides read TGTGCCAGTAGTATTGCCGGGACAGGGCGGAACACTGAAGCTTTCTTT. It codes for CASSIAGTGRNTEAFF.

This clone has only one observation. The chain joins TRBV11-2 to TRBJ2-7, with 9 bases lining up with TRBD1. Germline lookup yields CDR1 SGHAT and CDR2 FQNNGV. With 1 base clipped from V and 9 bases from J, the junction kept 13 bases outside the gene matches. This CDR3 comprises 16 residues. The CDR3 DNA reads TGTGCCAGCAGCTTAGCCCCGGGACAGGGAACTACGAGGCAGTACTTC. Translation: CASSLAPGQGTTRQYF.

This clone was found once. The chain uses TRBV9 and TRBJ1-6; 8 nucleotides agree with TRBD1. This CDR3 has 15 amino acids. From germline, CDR1 is SGDLS and CDR2 YYNGEE. V trimming: 0 bases; J trimming: 7 bases; junction bases outside the gene matches: 3. The CDR3 DNA reads as TGTGCCAGCAGCGTAGGAGACAGGGGAAATTCACCCCTCCACTTT. Residues: CASSVGDRGNSPLHF.